This T cell receptor (beta chain) is from a study of control samples from healthy donors and cancer patients. The CDR3 runs to 13 residues. Trimming cost V 4 bases and J 5 bases; bases outside gene matches: 5. Germline V gene data show CDR1 as SGHTA and CDR2 as FQGNSA. TCRdb's table, derived via immunoSEQ multiplex PCR, lists solely in-frame clones and lacks some. The profile covers roughly 120,000 clones, with roughly nine tenths appearing a single time and 4% to 5.5% taken by the ten largest. V usage is TRBV7-2 and J usage is TRBJ2-7, with 7 bases identical to TRBD1. This receptor was taken from a human donor in good health. The donor label of this sample is uncertain. The sample taken for sequencing was blood. Here the CDR3 reads CASSWTGGDEQYF. In nucleotides, the CDR3 is TGTGCCAGCAGCTGGACAGGAGGCGACGAGCAGTACTTC.